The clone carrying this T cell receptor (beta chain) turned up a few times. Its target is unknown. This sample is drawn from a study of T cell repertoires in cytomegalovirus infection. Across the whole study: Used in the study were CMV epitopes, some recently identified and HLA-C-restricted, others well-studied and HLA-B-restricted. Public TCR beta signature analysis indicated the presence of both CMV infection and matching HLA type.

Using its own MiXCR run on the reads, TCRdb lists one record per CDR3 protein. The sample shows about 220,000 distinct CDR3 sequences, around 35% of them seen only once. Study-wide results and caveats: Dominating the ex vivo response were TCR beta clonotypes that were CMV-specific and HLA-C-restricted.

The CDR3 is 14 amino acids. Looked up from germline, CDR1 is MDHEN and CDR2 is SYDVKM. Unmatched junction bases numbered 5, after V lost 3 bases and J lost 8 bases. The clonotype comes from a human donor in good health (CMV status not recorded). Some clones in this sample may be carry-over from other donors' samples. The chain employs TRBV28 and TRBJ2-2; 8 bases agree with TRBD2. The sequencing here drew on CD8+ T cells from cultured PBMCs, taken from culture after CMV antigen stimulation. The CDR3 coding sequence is TGTGCCAGCAGTTTTAGCGGGATTGGAGGGGAGCTGTTTTTT. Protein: CASSFSGIGGELFF.